The rows below give T cell receptor beta chains drawn from one sample of a study of cytomegalovirus exposure and HLA in healthy donors. The method was immunoSEQ multiplex PCR; TCRdb's version includes in-frame clones alone and lacks a portion of them. The data show under 150,000 clones, about 80% seen once. Sequenced sample: PBMCs. The source is a man younger than 40 in good health and CMV-seronegative. The CDR3 runs from the conserved cysteine through the conserved F or W. The D gene is left open where the match is weak. The size field is filled for only some rows; it gives once, few, many or a size class.

v_call	clone_size	j_call	d_call	cdr3_nt	cdr3_aa
TRBV30	NA	TRBJ2-7	NA	TGTGCCTGGAGCCATGGGGACTACGAGCAGTACTTC	CAWSHGDYEQYF
TRBV5-7	few	TRBJ1-2	TRBD1	TGTGCCAGCAGCTCGCCCCGGGACAGGGCGCGGGGCCATGGCTACACCTTC	CASSSPRDRARGHGYTF
TRBV5-4	NA	TRBJ2-3	NA	TGTGCCAGCAGCCAGGGGCTTACCACAGATACGCAGTATTTT	CASSQGLTTDTQYF
TRBV5-6	once	TRBJ1-2	NA	TGTGCCAGCTCCTGGGGGGGTGGCTACACCTTC	CASSWGGGYTF
TRBV6-1	few	TRBJ1-1	TRBD1	TGTGCCAGCAGTGGGGGGACAGCTCGTGAAGCTTTCTTT	CASSGGTAREAFF
TRBV27	NA	TRBJ2-3	NA	TGTGCCAGCGGAGCTCCCACAGATACGCAGTATTTT	CASGAPTDTQYF
TRBV4-3	NA	TRBJ1-3	NA	TGCGCCAGCAGCCCCGGCGGGTCTGGAAACACCATATATTTT	CASSPGGSGNTIYF
TRBV6-5	NA	TRBJ1-2	NA	TGTGCCAGCAGTTACGGAGAGAGTAGGTATGGCTACACCTTC	CASSYGESRYGYTF
TRBV6-5	once	TRBJ2-7	TRBD2	TGTGCCAGCAGTTCTCCGGGACTACTATACGAGCAGTACTTC	CASSSPGLLYEQYF
TRBV5-1	NA	TRBJ2-1	NA	TGCGCCAGCAGCTTGACCATCCAGGGAAGCTACAATGAGCAGTTCTTC	CASSLTIQGSYNEQFF
TRBV27	NA	TRBJ1-5	TRBD1	TGTGCCAGCAGTTTGGGACAGGGCTTTAATCAGCCCCAGCATTTT	CASSLGQGFNQPQHF
TRBV7-7	NA	TRBJ2-7	NA	TGTGCCAGCAGCCCGGGACATAATCTCGGCGAGCAGTACTTC	CASSPGHNLGEQYF
TRBV9	NA	TRBJ2-2	NA	TGTGCCAGCAGCGTAAAGGGGCGCACCGGGGAGCTGTTTTTT	CASSVKGRTGELFF
TRBV5-4	NA	TRBJ2-6	NA	TGTGCCAGCAGCCGTGGACACTCCTCTGGGGCCAACGTCCTGACTTTC	CASSRGHSSGANVLTF
TRBV5-1	few	TRBJ1-2	NA	TGCGCCAGCAGCTTGGCCGGGACATCAGGTGGCTACGGCTACACCTTC	CASSLAGTSGGYGYTF
TRBV28	NA	TRBJ1-2	NA	TGTGCCAGCATCCGAGACATCCTAAACTATGGCTACACCTTC	CASIRDILNYGYTF
TRBV19	few	TRBJ2-7	TRBD1	TGTGCCAGTAGTATATCGCAGGGGGTTAACGAGCAGTACTTC	CASSISQGVNEQYF
TRBV5-4	NA	TRBJ2-2	TRBD1	TGTGCCAGCAGCCGCGGACAGGCGAACACCGGGGAGCTGTTTTTT	CASSRGQANTGELFF
TRBV30	NA	TRBJ1-5	TRBD1	TGTGCCTGGGGACAGGTGGACAATCAGCCCCAGCATTTT	CAWGQVDNQPQHF
TRBV9	NA	TRBJ1-1	NA	TGTGCCAGCAGCGTGTCTACTAACACTGAAGCTTTCTTT	CASSVSTNTEAFF
TRBV12-5	NA	TRBJ2-5	NA	TGTGCTAGTGGTTTGGCCCGGGAGACCCAGTACTTC	CASGLARETQYF
TRBV30	NA	TRBJ2-3	NA	TGTGCCTGGAGTGTATCGCAGGGGCTCACAGATACGCAGTATTTT	CAWSVSQGLTDTQYF
TRBV5-6	once	TRBJ1-1	NA	TGTGCCAGCAGCCGGGGGTGGGTCAACACTGAAGCTTTCTTT	CASSRGWVNTEAFF
TRBV6-5	NA	TRBJ1-5	NA	TGTGCCAGCAGTTACGACAGGCTTCAGCCCCAGCATTTT	CASSYDRLQPQHF
TRBV9	few	TRBJ2-2	NA	TGTGCCAGCAGCTCCCTTCAGACAACGAACACCGGGGAGCTGTTTTTT	CASSSLQTTNTGELFF
TRBV27	once	TRBJ2-7	TRBD1	TGTGCCAGCAGGGACTGGACAGGGGAGGGTAGCGAGCAGTACTTC	CASRDWTGEGSEQYF
TRBV19	NA	TRBJ2-5	TRBD2	TGTGCCAGTAGTTCCTACGGACTAGTGCAAGAGACCCAGTACTTC	CASSSYGLVQETQYF
TRBV15	NA	TRBJ1-1	NA	TGTGCCACCAGCAGAGATTCAGGTATGAACACTGAAGCTTTCTTT	CATSRDSGMNTEAFF
TRBV6-4	NA	TRBJ1-1	NA	TGTGCCAGCAGTAACAATGGGAACACTGAAGCTTTCTTT	CASSNNGNTEAFF
TRBV5-8	NA	TRBJ1-5	NA	TGTGCCAGCACGTCGACGGGGAAGAGCAATCAGCCCCAGCATTTT	CASTSTGKSNQPQHF
TRBV25-1	NA	TRBJ1-1	NA	TGTGCCAGCGTACAGGGTGAAGCTTTCTTT	CASVQGEAFF
TRBV6-6	NA	TRBJ2-7	NA	TGTGCCACCACGAGGAGAGGTGTAGAGCAGTACTTC	CATTRRGVEQYF
TRBV18	once	TRBJ2-7	TRBD1	TGTGCCAGCTCACCCACACCGGGGGACAGGGCCTACGAGCAGTACTTC	CASSPTPGDRAYEQYF
TRBV9	NA	TRBJ2-7	NA	TGTGCCAGCAGCGTAGATCAGGGCGAGCAGTACTTC	CASSVDQGEQYF
TRBV6-4	NA	TRBJ2-2	NA	TGTGCCAGCAGTGATGGGGAGGAGGACACCGGGGAGCTGTTTTTT	CASSDGEEDTGELFF
TRBV28	NA	TRBJ2-7	TRBD1	TGTGCCAGCAGCCCTGGGACAGGGTCCTACGAGCAGTACTTC	CASSPGTGSYEQYF
TRBV5-6	NA	TRBJ2-1	TRBD1	TGTGCCAGCGCTCGACAGGGGTCTTACAATGAGCAGTTCTTC	CASARQGSYNEQFF
TRBV30	NA	TRBJ2-7	NA	TGTGCCTGGATTCGTCCCGGACTCATAGCCTACGAGCAGTACTTC	CAWIRPGLIAYEQYF
TRBV15	NA	TRBJ2-7	NA	TGTGCCACCAGCAGCCGGGTAGGGGGATCGTACGAGCAGTACTTC	CATSSRVGGSYEQYF
TRBV9	NA	TRBJ2-1	NA	TGTGCCAGCAGCCCGGACAGCTACAATGAGCAGTTCTTC	CASSPDSYNEQFF
TRBV27	NA	TRBJ2-1	TRBD2	TGTGCCAGCAGGACCGGGACTAGCGGGAACAATGAGCAGTTCTTC	CASRTGTSGNNEQFF
TRBV5-1	NA	TRBJ1-2	NA	TGCGCCAGCAGCTTGCTAGGAGATGGCTACACCTTC	CASSLLGDGYTF
TRBV7-9	NA	TRBJ2-1	TRBD2	TGTGCCAGCAGCCCACTGACGCTAGCGGGAGAGTCCTACAATGAGCAGTTCTTC	CASSPLTLAGESYNEQFF
TRBV5-1	NA	TRBJ1-1	NA	TGCGCCAGCAGCAACCAGGCGGGGGGTGAAGCTTTCTTT	CASSNQAGGEAFF
TRBV7-6	NA	TRBJ2-7	TRBD1	TGTGCCAGCAGCTTAAGCTCCTCGACAGGGGGCTACGAGCAGTACTTC	CASSLSSSTGGYEQYF
TRBV7-2	once	TRBJ2-7	NA	TGTGCCAGCAGCTTACCTCCGAGTCAGTACTTC	CASSLPPSQYF
TRBV5-4	NA	TRBJ2-1	TRBD1	TGTGCCAGCAGCTTAGACAGGGCAACTTACAATGAGCAGTTCTTC	CASSLDRATYNEQFF
TRBV6-5	NA	TRBJ2-1	NA	TGTGCCAGCACATCAAGCGGATCCTACAATGAGCAGTTCTTC	CASTSSGSYNEQFF
TRBV5-1	NA	TRBJ2-7	TRBD1	TGCGCCAGCAGCTTGGCCACAGGGGGAAGGGTCCACGAGCAGTACTTC	CASSLATGGRVHEQYF
TRBV11-2	NA	TRBJ2-2	NA	TGTGCCAGCAGCGTACCGTGGGGAGGCATACTGAACACCGGGGAGCTGTTTTTT	CASSVPWGGILNTGELFF
TRBV6-5	once	TRBJ1-1	TRBD1	TGTGCCAGCAGTTCCCCGGGACAGGGAAAGAACACTGAAGCTTTCTTT	CASSSPGQGKNTEAFF
TRBV4-2	NA	TRBJ1-1	TRBD1	TGTGCCAGCAGCCAACGGACAGGGAACACTGAAGCTTTCTTT	CASSQRTGNTEAFF
TRBV6-5	few	TRBJ1-1	NA	TGTGCCAGCAGGTCGGACAGCACTGAAGCTTTCTTT	CASRSDSTEAFF
TRBV7-6	NA	TRBJ2-7	NA	TGTGCCAGCAGCCTCAGTCAGGACTCTTCCTACGAGCAGTACTTC	CASSLSQDSSYEQYF